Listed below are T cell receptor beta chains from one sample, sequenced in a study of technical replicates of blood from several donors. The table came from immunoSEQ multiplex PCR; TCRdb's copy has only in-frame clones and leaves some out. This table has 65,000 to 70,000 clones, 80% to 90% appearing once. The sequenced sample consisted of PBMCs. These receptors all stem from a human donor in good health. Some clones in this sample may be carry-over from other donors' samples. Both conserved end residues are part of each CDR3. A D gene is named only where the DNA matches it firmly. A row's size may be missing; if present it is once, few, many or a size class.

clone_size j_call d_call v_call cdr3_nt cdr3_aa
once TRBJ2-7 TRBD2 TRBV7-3 TGTGCCAGCAGCTTAGCGGGAGGCTCCTACGAGCAGTACTTC CASSLAGGSYEQYF
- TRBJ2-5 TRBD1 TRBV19 TGTGCCAGTAGAAAGCAGGGGGTCGGGGAGACCCAGTACTTC CASRKQGVGETQYF
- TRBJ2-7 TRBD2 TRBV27 TGTGCCAGCAGTTTATCGCAAGGGACTAGCGGGAGGAGGAACGAGCAGTACTTC CASSLSQGTSGRRNEQYF
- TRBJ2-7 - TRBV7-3 TGTGCCAGCAGCTTAACGACAGTTACCCCTCTTCGAGGCCCCTACGAGCAGTACTTC CASSLTTVTPLRGPYEQYF
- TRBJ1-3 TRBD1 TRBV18 TGTGCCAGCTCACCGGACAGGACCCTACCCTCTGGAAACACCATATATTTT CASSPDRTLPSGNTIYF
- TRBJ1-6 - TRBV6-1 TGTGCCAGCAGTGAAGTGGGGAGCTCCCCCTCACCCCTCCACTTT CASSEVGSSPSPLHF
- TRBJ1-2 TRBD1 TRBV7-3 TGTGCCAGCAGCCCCGGACAGGGACATGGCTACACCTTC CASSPGQGHGYTF
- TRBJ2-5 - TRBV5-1 TGCGCCAGCAGCTTGTTCTCCAGGGTCAGTGAGACCCAGTACTTC CASSLFSRVSETQYF
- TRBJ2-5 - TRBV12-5 TGTGCTAGTGGTCCCGGGGGGCTCTTGGAGACCCAGTACTTC CASGPGGLLETQYF
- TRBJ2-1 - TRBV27 TGTGCCAGCAGGATAGGTCGGGTCGCTGAGCAGTTCTTC CASRIGRVAEQFF
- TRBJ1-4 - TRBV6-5 TGTGCCAGCAGGACGAGTAAGGGGGAAAAACTGTTTTTT CASRTSKGEKLFF
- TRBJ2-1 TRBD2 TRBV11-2 TGTGCCAGCAGCAGCGGGGGGGGATACAATGAGCAGTTCTTC CASSSGGGYNEQFF
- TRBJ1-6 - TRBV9 TGTGCCAGCAGCGAGGGGGGGCGCGGGGATATTCGATCACCCCTCCACTTT CASSEGGRGDIRSPLHF
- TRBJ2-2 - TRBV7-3 TGTGCCAGCAGCCAGCAGGCCCCTAAGAACACCGGGGAGCTGTTTTTT CASSQQAPKNTGELFF
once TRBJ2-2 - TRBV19 TGTGCCAGTAGGGGGGGAAACACCGGGGAGCTGTTTTTT CASRGGNTGELFF
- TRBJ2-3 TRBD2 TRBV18 TGTGCCAGCTCACCACCTAGCGGGAGCACAGATACGCAGTATTTT CASSPPSGSTDTQYF
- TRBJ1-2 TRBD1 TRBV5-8 TGTGCCAGCAGCTTGTTGCAGGGGGCTGTGGAGGTCTATGGCTACACCTTC CASSLLQGAVEVYGYTF
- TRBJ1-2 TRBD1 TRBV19 TGTGCCAGTAGTATACGCGACAGGGCACGGGGAAACTATGGCTACACCTTC CASSIRDRARGNYGYTF
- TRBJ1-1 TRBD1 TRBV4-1 TGCGCCAGCAGCCAAGAAACAGGGGAATCTGAAGCTTTCTTT CASSQETGESEAFF
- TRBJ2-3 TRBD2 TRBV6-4 TGTGCCAGCAGTGAAAGAGCGGGAGGAACTGGAGATACGCAGTATTTT CASSERAGGTGDTQYF
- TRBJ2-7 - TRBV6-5 TGTGCCAGCAGTTTACGCAGGGGTGAGCAGTACTTC CASSLRRGEQYF
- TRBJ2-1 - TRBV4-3 TGCGCCAGCAGCGAGAATCACAATGAGCAGTTCTTC CASSENHNEQFF
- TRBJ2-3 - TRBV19 TGTGCCAGTAGTACCCAAGGGGGGGCCGGTACGCAGTATTTT CASSTQGGAGTQYF
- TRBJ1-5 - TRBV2 TGTGCCAGCAGTGAGAGGTCAGGGAATCAGCCCCAGCATTTT CASSERSGNQPQHF
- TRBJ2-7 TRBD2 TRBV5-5 TGTGCCAGCAGCTTGGGGGGTAGCGGGGGTGACACCTACGAGCAGTACTTC CASSLGGSGGDTYEQYF
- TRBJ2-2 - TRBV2 TGTGCCAGCAGTGAACAGGCCACGAACACCGGGGAGCTGTTTTTT CASSEQATNTGELFF
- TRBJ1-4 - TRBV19 TGTGCCAGTAGTATCAGGCATCGGACTAATGAAAAACTGTTTTTT CASSIRHRTNEKLFF
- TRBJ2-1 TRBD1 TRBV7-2 TGTGCCAGCACCTTCCTACGGGACAGGGGACATGAGCAGTTCTTC CASTFLRDRGHEQFF
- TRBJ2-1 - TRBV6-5 TGTGCCAGCAGTTACTCGGCGGGGACCACTAACAATGAGCAGTTCTTC CASSYSAGTTNNEQFF
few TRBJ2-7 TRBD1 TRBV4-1 TGCGCCAGCAGCCAAGATCTAGAAAAGGACAGGGGGGCCTACGAGCAGTACTTC CASSQDLEKDRGAYEQYF
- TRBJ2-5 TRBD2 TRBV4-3 TGCGCCAGCAGCCACGCTAGCGGGGTGTTAGAGACCCAGTACTTC CASSHASGVLETQYF
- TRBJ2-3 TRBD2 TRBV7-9 TGTGCCAGCAGCGGGACTAGCGGGGGGCGGGGGTCCACAGATACGCAGTATTTT CASSGTSGGRGSTDTQYF
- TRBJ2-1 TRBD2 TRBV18 TGTGCCAGCTCACCCCTACTAGCGGGGGGCTCCTACAATGAGCAGTTCTTC CASSPLLAGGSYNEQFF
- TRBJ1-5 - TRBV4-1 TGCGCCAGCAGCCAGGCAGATAATCAGCCCCAGCATTTT CASSQADNQPQHF
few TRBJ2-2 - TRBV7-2 TGTGCCAGCAGCTTAGTTGCGGGGAACACCGGGGAGCTGTTTTTT CASSLVAGNTGELFF
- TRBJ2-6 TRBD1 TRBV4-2 TGTGCCAGCAGCCAAGGACAGGGGATCTCTGGGGCCAACGTCCTGACTTTC CASSQGQGISGANVLTF
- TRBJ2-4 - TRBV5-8 TGTGCCAGCAGCTTTGTAGGGGCCTACCTTCCGGGCAAAAACATTCAGTACTTC CASSFVGAYLPGKNIQYF
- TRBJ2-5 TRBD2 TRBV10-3 TGTGCCATCAGTGAAGTCGGGGGGGTTCACGAGACCCAGTACTTC CAISEVGGVHETQYF
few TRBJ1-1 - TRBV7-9 TGTGCCAGCAGCTTACAACAGAGTGAAGCTTTCTTT CASSLQQSEAFF
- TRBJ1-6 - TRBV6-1 TGTGCCAGCAGTGAAGGGGCTGTCGGGGCACCCCTCCACTTT CASSEGAVGAPLHF